A single sample is the source of the 17 T cell receptor beta chains below, sequenced in a study of Graves' ophthalmopathy and Graves' hyperthyroidism. Amplification from RNA transcripts yielded the TCR beta CDR3 regions. After a first-round RT-PCR with HTBI primers, a second-round multiplex PCR was run. One entry per CDR3 protein results from TCRdb running MiXCR on the multiplex PCR reads. This table holds more than 550,000 distinct CDR3 sequences, over 40% found once. The sequenced material came from peripheral blood. All receptors derive from an adult man with Graves' ophthalmopathy.

The V gene is TRBV13, the J gene TRBJ1-2; D possibly corresponds to TRBD1 (5 bases). The CDR3 totals 14 residues. Per germline, CDR1 PRHDT and CDR2 FYEKMQ (reference sequence). The ends were cut back, 8 bases at V and 4 bases at J, with 17 bases in the middle. Here the CDR3 DNA reads TGTGCCAGCGCCGCATTACAGGAAATCTATGGCTACACCTTC. Protein sequence: CASAALQEIYGYTF.

The chain carries TRBV7-8 and TRBJ2-3; 10 bases fit TRBD2. The CDR3 is 18 residues long. V was clipped by 1 base and J by 0 bases; unmatched bases: 7. Germline CDR1 reads SGHVS; CDR2 reads FQNEAQ. The CDR3 DNA follows: TGTGCCAGCAGCTTAGGAGCGGGGGGGCCTGATAGCACAGATACGCAGTATTTT. Its protein is CASSLGAGGPDSTDTQYF.

The CDR3 nucleotides read TGCAGCTTGGAGGGGGACAGGGTTGGAGAGACCCAGTACTTC. This sequence encodes CSLEGDRVGETQYF. J is TRBJ2-5 and V is TRBV29-1, with 9 bases fitting TRBD1. V lost 8 bases to trimming and J lost 4 bases; unmatched junction nucleotides: 11. The CDR3 is 14 residues long. Germline loops: CDR1 SQVTM, CDR2 ANQGSEA.

The gene calls are TRBV20-1 and TRBJ1-2, with unresolved D. The CDR3 consists of 13 residues. CDR1 is DFQATT and CDR2 is SNEGSKA in the germline V gene (reference sequence). Trimming shortened V by 0 bases and J by 9 bases, and 14 bases separated the two germline ends. CDR3 DNA sequence: TGCAGTGCTAGAGATCAAAGGGTTGATCGCTACACCTTC. It is translated as CSARDQRVDRYTF.

V gene TRBV24-1 combines with J gene TRBJ1-5; no clear D. V lost 2 bases and J lost 6, with 16 bases in between. Germline V gene sequence: CDR1 KGHDR, CDR2 SFDVKD. This CDR3 has 16 amino acids. CDR3 sequence (DNA): TGTGCCACCAGTGATTCCAGACTAGCGGGGTTTCAGCCCCAGCATTTT. This translates into CATSDSRLAGFQPQHF.

This clonotype was seen many times. V gene TRBV5-1 combines with J gene TRBJ2-5, with 8 nucleotides matching TRBD1. Per germline, CDR1 SGHRS and CDR2 YFSETQ. The CDR3 runs to 15 residues. Germline trimming cut 4 bases from V and 5 bases from J; bases unmatched to any gene: 10. The DNA of the CDR3 is TGCGCCAGCAGCCAACCACGACAGGGGTGGGAGACCCAGTACTTC. This sequence encodes CASSQPRQGWETQYF.

This clonotype appeared a few times. V is TRBV19 and J is TRBJ2-2, with a tentative D call TRBD2 (6 bases). Germline loops: CDR1 LNHDA, CDR2 SQIVND (reference sequence). V was trimmed by 8 bases and J by 6 bases, leaving 16 bases between them. The CDR3 contains 14 residues. CDR3 loop: CASQNWGEAGELFF. CDR3 coding DNA: TGTGCCAGTCAAAACTGGGGGGAGGCCGGGGAGCTGTTTTTT.

On this clonotype itself: The junction departs from germline at one end; a sequencing error may be responsible. The genes are TRBV10-3 and TRBJ2-2, with 8 bases matching TRBD1. Germline loops: CDR1 ENHRY, CDR2 SYGVKD. The CDR3 runs to 15 residues. CDR3 DNA: TGTGCCAGCAGTTTCGGCCAGGGGGCCGGCGGGGAGCTGTTTTTT. As protein: CASSFGQGAGGELFF.

This clonotype was picked up many times. The genes are TRBV12-3 or TRBV12-4 and TRBJ1-1, with TRBD1 identical over 8 bases. This CDR3 spans 13 amino acids. V lost 9 bases, J lost 5 bases, and 8 bases stayed unmatched. CDR3 sequence reads: CASSPDRATEAFF. The CDR3 DNA sequence: TGTGCCAGTAGTCCGGACAGGGCTACTGAAGCTTTCTTT.

V usage is TRBV25-1 and J usage is TRBJ2-7; 8 bases align to TRBD1. Germline trimming cut 6 bases from V and 6 bases from J; bases unmatched to any gene: 7. CDR1 is MGHDK, CDR2 SYGVNS, per germline. CDR3 length: 13 amino acids. The CDR3 sequence: CASSQDRGIEQYF. DNA for the CDR3: TGTGCCAGCAGCCAAGACAGGGGAATCGAGCAGTACTTC.

To note about this clonotype: A much larger clone lies a single base off, so this may be a read error. J is TRBJ2-2 and V is TRBV10-3; tentatively, D is TRBD2 (7 bases). This CDR3 has 14 residues. Trimming left V 8 bases short and J 5 bases short, with 15 bases between. The germline V gene has CDR1 ENHRY and CDR2 SYGVKD. CDR3 coding DNA: TGTGCCATCGGGGGGGCAGGGAGGACCGGGGAGCTGTTTTTT. Translation: CAIGGAGRTGELFF.

This chain links TRBV10-3 with TRBJ2-7; no firm D call. V was trimmed by 5 bases and J by 5 bases, leaving 13 bases between them. Germline CDR1 and CDR2: ENHRY and SYGVKD. CDR3 size: 13 residues. The CDR3 sequence is CAISYSSSHEQYF. As DNA, the CDR3 is TGTGCCATCAGTTACTCGAGTTCCCACGAGCAGTACTTC.

The chain uses TRBV7-9 and TRBJ2-2; D ambiguous. Trimming left V 6 bases short and J 1 base short, with 9 bases between. Germline lookup yields CDR1 SEHNR and CDR2 FQNEAQ (reference sequence). The CDR3 length is 14 residues. CDR3 coding DNA: TGTGCCAGCAGGGAGTCAGTGAACACCGGGGAGCTGTTTTTT. It translates to CASRESVNTGELFF.

Remarks on this clonotype: A much bigger clone sits one base away, suggesting this may be a read error. This chain links TRBV2 with TRBJ2-7; tentatively, D is TRBD2 (7 bases). Germline CDR1 is SNHLY and CDR2 is FYNNEI. The CDR3 extends over 16 amino acids. CDR3 coding DNA: TGTGCCAGCAGTGAATCCGGGGGGCCAGTTTCCTACGGGCAGTACTTC. Its translation is CASSESGGPVSYGQYF.

There are a few counts of this clonotype. In DNA, the CDR3 is TGTGCCAGCTCACCTGGGCACGATCAGCCCCAGCATTTT. The encoded protein is CASSPGHDQPQHF. V gene TRBV18 combines with J gene TRBJ1-5; no firm D call. Between the trimmed V and J ends, which lost 3 bases and 5 bases, there was a span of 8 bases. Germline V gene lookup returns CDR1 KGHSH and CDR2 LQKENI. The CDR3 runs 13 residues.

V gene TRBV7-9 combines with J gene TRBJ2-2, with D tentatively TRBD1 (6 bases). The CDR3 runs to 17 residues. The V end lost 3 bases, the J end lost 1 base, and 15 bases lay between the germline ends. Germline lookup yields CDR1 SEHNR and CDR2 FQNEAQ (reference sequence). CDR3 sequence: CASSLAVGARNTGELFF. Here the CDR3 DNA reads TGTGCCAGCAGCTTGGCCGTGGGGGCCAGGAACACCGGGGAGCTGTTTTTT.

This clonotype occurred a few times. J is TRBJ2-5 and V is TRBV5-4; D possibly corresponds to TRBD1 (5 bases). With 0 bases removed from V and 3 bases from J, the gap between germline ends came to 9 bases. Germline CDR1 reads SGHNT; CDR2 reads YYREEE (reference sequence). The CDR3 is 14 amino acids. For the CDR3, the DNA is TGTGCCAGCAGCTTGGCCTTAGGGGAAGAGACCCAGTACTTC. As protein: CASSLALGEETQYF.